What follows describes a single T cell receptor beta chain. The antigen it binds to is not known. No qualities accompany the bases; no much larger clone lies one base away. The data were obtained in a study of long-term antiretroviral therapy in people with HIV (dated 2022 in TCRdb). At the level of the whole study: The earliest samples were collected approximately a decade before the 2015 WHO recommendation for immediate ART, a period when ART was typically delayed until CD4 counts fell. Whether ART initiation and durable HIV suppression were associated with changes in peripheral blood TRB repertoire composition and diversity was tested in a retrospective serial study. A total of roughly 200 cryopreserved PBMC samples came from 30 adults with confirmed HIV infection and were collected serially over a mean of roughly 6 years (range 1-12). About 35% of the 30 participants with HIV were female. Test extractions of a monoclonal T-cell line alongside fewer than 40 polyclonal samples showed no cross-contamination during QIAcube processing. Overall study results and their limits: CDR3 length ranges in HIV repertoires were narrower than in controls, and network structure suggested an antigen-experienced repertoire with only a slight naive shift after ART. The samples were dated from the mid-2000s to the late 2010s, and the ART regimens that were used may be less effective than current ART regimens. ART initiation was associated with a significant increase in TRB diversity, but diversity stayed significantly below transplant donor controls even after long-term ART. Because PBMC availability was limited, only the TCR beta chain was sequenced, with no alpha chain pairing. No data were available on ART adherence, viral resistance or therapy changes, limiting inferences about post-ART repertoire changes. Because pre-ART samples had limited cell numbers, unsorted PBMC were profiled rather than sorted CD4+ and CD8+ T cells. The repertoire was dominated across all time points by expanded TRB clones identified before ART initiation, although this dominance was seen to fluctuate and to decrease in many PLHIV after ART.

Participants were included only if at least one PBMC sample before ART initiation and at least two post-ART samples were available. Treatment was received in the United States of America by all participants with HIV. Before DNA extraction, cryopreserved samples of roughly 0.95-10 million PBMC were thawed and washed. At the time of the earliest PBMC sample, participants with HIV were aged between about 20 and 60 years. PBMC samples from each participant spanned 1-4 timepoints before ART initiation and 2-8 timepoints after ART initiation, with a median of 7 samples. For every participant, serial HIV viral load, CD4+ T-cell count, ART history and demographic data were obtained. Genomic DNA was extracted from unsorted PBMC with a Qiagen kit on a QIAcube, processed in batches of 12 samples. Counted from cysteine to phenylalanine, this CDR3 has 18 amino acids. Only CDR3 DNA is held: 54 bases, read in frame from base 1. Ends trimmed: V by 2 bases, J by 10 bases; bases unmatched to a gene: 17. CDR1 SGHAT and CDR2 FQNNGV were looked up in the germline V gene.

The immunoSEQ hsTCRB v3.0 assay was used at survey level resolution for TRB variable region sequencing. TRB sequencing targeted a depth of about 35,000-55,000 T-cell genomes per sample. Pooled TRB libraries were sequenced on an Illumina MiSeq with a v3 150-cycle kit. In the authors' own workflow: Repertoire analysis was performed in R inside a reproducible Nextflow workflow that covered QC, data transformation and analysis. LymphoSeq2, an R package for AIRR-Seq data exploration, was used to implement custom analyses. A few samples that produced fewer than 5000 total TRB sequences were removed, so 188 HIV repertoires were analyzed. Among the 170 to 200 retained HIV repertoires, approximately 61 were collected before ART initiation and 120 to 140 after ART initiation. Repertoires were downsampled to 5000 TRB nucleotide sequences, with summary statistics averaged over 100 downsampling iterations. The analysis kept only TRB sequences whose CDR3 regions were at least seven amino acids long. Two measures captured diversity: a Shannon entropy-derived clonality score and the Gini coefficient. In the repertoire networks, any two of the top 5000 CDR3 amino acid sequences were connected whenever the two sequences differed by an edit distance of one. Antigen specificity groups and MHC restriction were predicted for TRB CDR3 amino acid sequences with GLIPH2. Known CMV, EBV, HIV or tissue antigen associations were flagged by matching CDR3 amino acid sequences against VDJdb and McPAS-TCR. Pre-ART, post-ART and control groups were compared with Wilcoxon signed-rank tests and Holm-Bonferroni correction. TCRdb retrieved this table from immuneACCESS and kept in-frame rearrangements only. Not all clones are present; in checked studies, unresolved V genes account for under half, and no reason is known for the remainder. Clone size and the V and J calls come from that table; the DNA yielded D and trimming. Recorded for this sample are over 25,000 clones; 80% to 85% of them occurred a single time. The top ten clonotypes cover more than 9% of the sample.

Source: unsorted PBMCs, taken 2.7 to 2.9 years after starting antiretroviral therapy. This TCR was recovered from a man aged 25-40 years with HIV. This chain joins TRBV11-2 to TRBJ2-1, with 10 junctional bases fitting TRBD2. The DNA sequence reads TGTGCCAGCAGCTTACCCATCCGGACTAGCGGAGCCCAAAGGGAGCAGTTCTTC. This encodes CASSLPIRTSGAQREQFF.